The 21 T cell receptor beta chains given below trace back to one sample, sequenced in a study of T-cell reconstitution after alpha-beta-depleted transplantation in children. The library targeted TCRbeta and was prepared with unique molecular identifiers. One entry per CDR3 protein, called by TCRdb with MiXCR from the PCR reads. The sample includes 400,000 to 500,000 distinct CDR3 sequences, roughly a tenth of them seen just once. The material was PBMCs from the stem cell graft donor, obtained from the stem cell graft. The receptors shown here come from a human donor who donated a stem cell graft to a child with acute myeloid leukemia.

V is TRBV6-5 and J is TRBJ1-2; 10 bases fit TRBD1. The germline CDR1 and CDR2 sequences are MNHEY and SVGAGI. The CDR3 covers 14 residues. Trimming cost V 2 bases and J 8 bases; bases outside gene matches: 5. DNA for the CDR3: TGTGCCAGCAGTTACACCCGGGACAGGGGCGGCTACACCTTC. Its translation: CASSYTRDRGGYTF.

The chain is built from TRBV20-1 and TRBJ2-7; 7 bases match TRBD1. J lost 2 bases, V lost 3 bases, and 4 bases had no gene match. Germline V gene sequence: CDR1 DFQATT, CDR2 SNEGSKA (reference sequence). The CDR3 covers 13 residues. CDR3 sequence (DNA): TGCAGTGCTAGGACAGGGAATGCCTACGAGCAGTACTTC. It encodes CSARTGNAYEQYF.

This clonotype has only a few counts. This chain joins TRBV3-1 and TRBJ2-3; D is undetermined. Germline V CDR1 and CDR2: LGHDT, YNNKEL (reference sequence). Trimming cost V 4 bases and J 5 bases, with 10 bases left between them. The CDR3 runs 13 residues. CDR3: CASSPEWRDTQYF. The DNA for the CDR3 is TGTGCCAGCAGCCCGGAGTGGAGAGATACGCAGTATTTT.

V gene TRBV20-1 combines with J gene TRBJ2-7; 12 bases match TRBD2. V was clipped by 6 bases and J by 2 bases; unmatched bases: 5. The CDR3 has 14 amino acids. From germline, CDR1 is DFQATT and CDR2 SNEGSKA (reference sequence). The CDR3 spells CSAWTSGTPYEQYF. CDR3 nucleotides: TGCAGTGCCTGGACTAGCGGGACCCCCTACGAGCAGTACTTC.

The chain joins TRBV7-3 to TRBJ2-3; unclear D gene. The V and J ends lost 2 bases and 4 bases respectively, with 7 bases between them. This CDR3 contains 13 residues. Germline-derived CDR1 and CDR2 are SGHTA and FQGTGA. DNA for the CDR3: TGTGCCAGCAGCTTAGGGGTCCCAGATACGCAGTATTTT. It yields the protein CASSLGVPDTQYF.

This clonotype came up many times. The CDR3 DNA reads TGTGCCATCAGTGAAGAGAGCTCCTACGAGCAGTACGTC. Amino acids: CAISEESSYEQYV. This chain joins TRBV10-3 and TRBJ2-7; D unresolved. The CDR3 sequence is 13 residues long. The V and J ends lost 3 bases and 0 bases respectively, with 6 bases between them. The germline gives CDR1 ENHRY, CDR2 SYGVKD.

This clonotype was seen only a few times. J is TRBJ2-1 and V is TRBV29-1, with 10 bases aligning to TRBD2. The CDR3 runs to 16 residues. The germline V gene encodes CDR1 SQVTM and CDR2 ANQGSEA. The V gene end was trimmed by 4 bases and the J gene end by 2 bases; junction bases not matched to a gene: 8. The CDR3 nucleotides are TGCAGCGTTGGCCTAGCGGGGGTTGGCCCCTACAATGAGCAGTTCTTC. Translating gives CSVGLAGVGPYNEQFF.

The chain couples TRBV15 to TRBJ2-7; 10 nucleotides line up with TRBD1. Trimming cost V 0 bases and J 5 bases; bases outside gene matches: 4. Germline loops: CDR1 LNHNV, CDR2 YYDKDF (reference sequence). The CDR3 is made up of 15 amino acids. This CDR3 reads CATSRDGTGVHEQYF. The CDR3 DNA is TGTGCCACCAGCAGAGATGGGACAGGGGTCCACGAGCAGTACTTC.

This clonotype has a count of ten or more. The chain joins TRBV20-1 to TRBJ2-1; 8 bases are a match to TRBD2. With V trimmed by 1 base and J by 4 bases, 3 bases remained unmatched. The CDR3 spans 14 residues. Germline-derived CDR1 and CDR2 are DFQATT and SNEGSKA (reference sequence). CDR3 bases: TGCAGTGCTAGAGGGGCTAGCGGGTACAATGAGCAGTTCTTC. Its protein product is CSARGASGYNEQFF.

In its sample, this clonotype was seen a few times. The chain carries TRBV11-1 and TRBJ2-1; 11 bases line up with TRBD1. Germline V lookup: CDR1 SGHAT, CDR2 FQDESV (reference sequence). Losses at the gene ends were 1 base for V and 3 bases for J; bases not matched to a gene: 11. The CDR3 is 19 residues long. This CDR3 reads CASSLGVFGQGAVYNEQFF. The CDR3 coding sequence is TGTGCCAGCAGCTTAGGGGTGTTTGGACAGGGGGCTGTCTACAATGAGCAGTTCTTC.

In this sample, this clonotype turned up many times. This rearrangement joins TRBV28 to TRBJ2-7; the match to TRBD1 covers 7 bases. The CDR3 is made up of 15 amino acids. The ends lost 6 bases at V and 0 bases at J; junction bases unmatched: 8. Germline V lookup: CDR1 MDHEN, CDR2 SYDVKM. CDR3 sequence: CASSSTGPPSYEQYF. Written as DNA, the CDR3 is TGTGCCAGCAGCTCGACAGGGCCGCCCTCCTACGAGCAGTACTTC.

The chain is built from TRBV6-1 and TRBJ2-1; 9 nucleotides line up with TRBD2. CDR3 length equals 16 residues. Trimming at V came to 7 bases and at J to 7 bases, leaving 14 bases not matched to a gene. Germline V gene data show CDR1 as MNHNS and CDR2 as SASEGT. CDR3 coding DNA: TGTGCCAGCACCAAAAGGCGGCGGGAGGGCCAAAATGAGCAGTTCTTC. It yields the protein CASTKRRREGQNEQFF.

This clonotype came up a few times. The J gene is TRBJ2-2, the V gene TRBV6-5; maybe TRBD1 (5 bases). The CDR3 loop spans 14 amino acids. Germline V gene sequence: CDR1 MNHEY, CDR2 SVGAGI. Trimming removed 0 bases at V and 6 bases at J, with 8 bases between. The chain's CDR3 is CASSYSRVSGELFF. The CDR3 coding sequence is TGTGCCAGCAGTTACTCCAGGGTGTCCGGGGAGCTGTTTTTT.

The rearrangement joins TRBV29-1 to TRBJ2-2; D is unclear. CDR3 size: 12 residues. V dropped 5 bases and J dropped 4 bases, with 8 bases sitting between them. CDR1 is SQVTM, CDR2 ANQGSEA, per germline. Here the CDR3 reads CSVPAVTGELFF. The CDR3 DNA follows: TGCAGCGTTCCGGCGGTCACCGGGGAGCTGTTTTTT.

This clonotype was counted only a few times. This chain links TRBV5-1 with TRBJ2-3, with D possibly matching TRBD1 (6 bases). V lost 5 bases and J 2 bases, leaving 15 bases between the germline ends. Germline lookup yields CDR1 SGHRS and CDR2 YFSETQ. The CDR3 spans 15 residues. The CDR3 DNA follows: TGCGCCAGCAGTATATCCGGGACACCCACAGATACGCAGTATTTT. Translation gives CASSISGTPTDTQYF.

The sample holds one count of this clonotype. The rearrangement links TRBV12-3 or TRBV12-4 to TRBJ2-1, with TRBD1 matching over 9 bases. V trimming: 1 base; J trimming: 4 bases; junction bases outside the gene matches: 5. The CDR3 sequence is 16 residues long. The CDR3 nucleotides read TGTGCCAGCAGTTTAGGTGGGACAGGGTGGTACAATGAGCAGTTCTTC. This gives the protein CASSLGGTGWYNEQFF.

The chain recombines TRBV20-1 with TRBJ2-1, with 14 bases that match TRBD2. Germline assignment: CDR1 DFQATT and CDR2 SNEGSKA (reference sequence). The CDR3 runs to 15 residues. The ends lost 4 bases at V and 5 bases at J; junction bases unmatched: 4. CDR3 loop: CSATGLAGVNNEQFF. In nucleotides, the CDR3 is TGCAGTGCTACGGGACTAGCGGGAGTGAACAATGAGCAGTTCTTC.

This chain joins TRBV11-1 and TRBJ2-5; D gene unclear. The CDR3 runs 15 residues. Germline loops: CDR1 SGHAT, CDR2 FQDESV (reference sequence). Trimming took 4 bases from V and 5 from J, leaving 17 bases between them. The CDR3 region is CASSYLWGNGETQYF. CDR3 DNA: TGTGCCAGCAGCTACCTTTGGGGTAACGGGGAGACCCAGTACTTC.

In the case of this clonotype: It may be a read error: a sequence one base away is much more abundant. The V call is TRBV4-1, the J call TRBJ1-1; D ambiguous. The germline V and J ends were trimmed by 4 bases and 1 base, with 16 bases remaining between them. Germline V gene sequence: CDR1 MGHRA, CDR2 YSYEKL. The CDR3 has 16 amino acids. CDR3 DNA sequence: TGCGCCAGCAGCCCCGCAACGCGCACAACGAACACTGAAGCTTTCTTT. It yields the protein CASSPATRTTNTEAFF.

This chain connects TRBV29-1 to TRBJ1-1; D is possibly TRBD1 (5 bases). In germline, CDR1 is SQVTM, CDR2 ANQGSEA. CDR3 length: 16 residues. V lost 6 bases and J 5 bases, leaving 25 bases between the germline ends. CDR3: CSVVAPRQGVRTEAFF. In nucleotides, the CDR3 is TGCAGCGTGGTAGCCCCTCGCCAGGGTGTAAGAACTGAAGCTTTCTTT. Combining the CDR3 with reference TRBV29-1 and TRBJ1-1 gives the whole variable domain SAVISQKPSRDICQRGTSLTIQCQVDSQVTMMFWYRQQPGQSLTLIATANQGSEATYESGFVIDKFPISRPNLTFSTLTVSNMSPEDSSIYLCSVVAPRQGVRTEAFFGQGTRLTVV.

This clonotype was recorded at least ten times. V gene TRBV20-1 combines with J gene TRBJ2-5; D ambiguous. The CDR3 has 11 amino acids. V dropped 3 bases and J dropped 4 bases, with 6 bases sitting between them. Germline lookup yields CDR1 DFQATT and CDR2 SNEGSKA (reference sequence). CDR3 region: CSASSGETQYF. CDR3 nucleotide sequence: TGCAGTGCTAGTTCTGGAGAGACCCAGTACTTC.